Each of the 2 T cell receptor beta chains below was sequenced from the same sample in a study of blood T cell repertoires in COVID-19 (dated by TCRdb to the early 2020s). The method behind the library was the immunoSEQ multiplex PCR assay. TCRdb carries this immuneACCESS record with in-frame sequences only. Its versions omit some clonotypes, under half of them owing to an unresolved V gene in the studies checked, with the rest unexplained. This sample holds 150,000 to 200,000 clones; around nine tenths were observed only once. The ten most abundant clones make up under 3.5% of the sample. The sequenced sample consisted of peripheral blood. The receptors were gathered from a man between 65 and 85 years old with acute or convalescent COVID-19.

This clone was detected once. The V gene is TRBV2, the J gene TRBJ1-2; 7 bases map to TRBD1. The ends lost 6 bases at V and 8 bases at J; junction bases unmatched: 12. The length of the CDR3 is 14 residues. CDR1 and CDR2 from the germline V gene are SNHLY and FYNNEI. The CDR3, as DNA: TGTGCCAGCAGCGGGGACAGTTCTCTCTACGGCTACACCTTC. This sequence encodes CASSGDSSLYGYTF.

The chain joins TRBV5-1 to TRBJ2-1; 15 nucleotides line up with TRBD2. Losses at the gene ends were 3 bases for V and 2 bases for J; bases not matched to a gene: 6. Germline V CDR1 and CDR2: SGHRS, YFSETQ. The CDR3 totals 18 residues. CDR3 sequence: CASSSGTSGGRTYNEQFF. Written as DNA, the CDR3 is TGCGCCAGCAGCTCCGGGACTAGCGGGGGGAGGACCTACAATGAGCAGTTCTTC.